These 9 T cell receptor beta chains originate from one sample sequenced in a study of beta chain features in type 1 diabetes. Study-wide results and caveats: Shortening of TCRB CDR3s, moderate but significant, appeared in all four CD4+ subsets of Type 1 diabetes patients.

What was sequenced were expressed TCRB transcripts, since all of the isolated RNA had been reverse transcribed. TCRdb's table, derived via immunoSEQ multiplex PCR, lists solely in-frame clones and lacks some. The sample holds 600,000 to 700,000 clones, around an eighth seen once. Their recognized antigens are unknown. Sequenced sample: naive CD4+ T cells from blood. These receptors all stem from a young man with type 1 diabetes.

V gene TRBV25-1 combines with J gene TRBJ2-6, with TRBD2 as a possible D gene (6 bases). With 5 bases removed from V and 3 bases from J, the gap between germline ends came to 14 bases. The V gene's germline CDR1 is MGHDK and CDR2 SYGVNS. The CDR3 covers 16 residues. The CDR3 nucleotides are TGTGCCAGCAGTTCTATGTGGGGAGGTGGGGCCAACGTCCTGACTTTC. It yields the protein CASSSMWGGGANVLTF.

This chain joins TRBV27 and TRBJ2-1, with a weak D call TRBD2 (5 bases). CDR1 and CDR2 from the germline V gene are MNHEY and SMNVEV (reference sequence). Trimming shortened V by 3 bases and J by 9 bases, and 15 bases separated the two germline ends. CDR3 length equals 14 residues. The CDR3 protein is CASSFSTVEGEQFF. CDR3 bases: TGTGCCAGCAGTTTTTCTACTGTTGAGGGTGAGCAGTTCTTC.

A word on this clone: An end of the junction does not agree with germline; a read error may underlie this. The genes are TRBV30 and TRBJ1-3; D gene ambiguous. CDR3 length: 14 amino acids. Germline V gene lookup returns CDR1 GTSNPN and CDR2 SVGIG (reference sequence). CDR3 in amino acids: CAWSSPGSVNTIYF. CDR3 nucleotide sequence: TGTGCCTGGAGTTCTCCAGGCTCTGTAAACACCATATATTTT.

The rearrangement joins TRBV21-1 to TRBJ1-1; no check of the table's D call, TRBD1, against the DNA was made. TRBV21-1 represents a pseudogene. The CDR3 consists of 17 residues. This CDR3 is CASSKIQGEDMNTEAFF. The CDR3 DNA reads as TGTGCCAGCAGCAAAATACAGGGGGAGGACATGAACACTGAAGCTTTCTTT.

J is TRBJ2-7 and V is TRBV9; 9 bases match TRBD1. Germline V lookup: CDR1 SGDLS, CDR2 YYNGEE. The CDR3 has 14 residues. Trimming at V came to 5 bases and at J to 6 bases, leaving 9 bases not matched to a gene. CDR3 protein: CASSTRTGVGEQYF. The CDR3 DNA follows: TGTGCCAGCAGTACAAGGACAGGGGTTGGCGAGCAGTACTTC.

The V gene is TRBV6-6, the J gene TRBJ2-7; no clear D. The CDR3 length is 15 residues. Germline V CDR1 and CDR2: MNHNY, SVGAGI (reference sequence). V was trimmed by 0 bases and J by 4 bases, leaving 13 bases between them. The CDR3 region is CASSYSTLVGYEQYF. The CDR3 bases are TGTGCCAGCAGTTACTCGACTCTGGTCGGGTACGAGCAGTACTTC.

This chain connects TRBV7-9 to TRBJ1-3; unclear D gene. Germline values: CDR1 SEHNR, CDR2 FQNEAQ (reference sequence). The CDR3 spans 13 residues. The V end lost 7 bases, the J end lost 4 bases, and 11 bases lay between the germline ends. The CDR3 here is CASIVGGGNTIYF. As DNA, the CDR3 is TGTGCCAGCATAGTGGGCGGCGGAAACACCATATATTTT. Full variable domain (remainder filled in from reference TRBV7-9 and TRBJ1-3): DTGVSQNPRHKITKRGQNVTFRCDPISEHNRLYWYRQTLGQGPEFLTYFQNEAQLEKSRLLSDRFSAERPKGSFSTLEIQRTEQGDSAMYLCASIVGGGNTIYFGEGSWLTVV.

This chain connects TRBV11-2 to TRBJ2-3; TRBD2 matches at 10 bases. The CDR3 length is 15 residues. Germline CDR1 is SGHAT and CDR2 is FQNNGV. V shed 2 bases and J 2 bases; nucleotides not matched to a gene: 1. The CDR3 DNA sequence: TGTGCCAGCAGCTTAAGCGGGGGGGCCACAGATACGCAGTATTTT. Translation gives CASSLSGGATDTQYF. Based on the CDR3 plus reference TRBV11-2 and TRBJ2-3, the full variable domain is EAGVAQSPRYKIIEKRQSVAFWCNPISGHATLYWYQQILGQGPKLLIQFQNNGVVDDSQLPKDRFSAERLKGVDSTLKIQPAKLEDSAVYLCASSLSGGATDTQYFGPGTRLTVL.

Only a few counts were recorded for this clone. V is TRBV2 and J is TRBJ2-1, with 7 bases matching TRBD2. Germline values: CDR1 SNHLY, CDR2 FYNNEI. CDR3 length: 14 residues. The V gene end was trimmed by 7 bases and the J gene end by 1 base; junction bases not matched to a gene: 4. CDR3 sequence (DNA): TGTGCCAGCAAGGGCGGGGGATCCTACAATGAGCAGTTCTTC. As protein: CASKGGGSYNEQFF. The complete variable domain, with remaining parts taken from reference TRBV2 and TRBJ2-1, reads EPEVTQTPSHQVTQMGQEVILRCVPISNHLYFYWYRQILGQKVEFLVSFYNNEISEKSEIFDDQFSVERPDGSNFTLKIRSTKLEDSAMYFCASKGGGSYNEQFFGPGTRLTVL.